The 12 T cell receptor beta chains in this list originate from one sample, sequenced in a study of metastatic and nonmetastatic thyroid tumors. Ahead of thyroid surgery, no patient had received treatment of any kind. Via MiXCR, TCRdb re-called the PCR reads. This sample has about 93,000 clones; more than 9.5% occur once, and the top ten carry approximately 11%. Sequencing was performed on blood. These receptors all stem from a female donor with papillary thyroid cancer or a benign thyroid nodule (not recorded which). Some clones in this sample may be carry-over from other donors' samples.

This clone is judged medium-sized. This sequence joins TRBV6-1 and TRBJ2-1; D might be TRBD2 (5 bases). CDR3 size: 11 residues. V was pared by 7 bases and J by 6 bases, with 7 bases between. Germline V gives CDR1 MNHNS, CDR2 SASEGT. CDR3 DNA sequence: TGTGCCAGCAATCGGGGCAATGAGCAGTTCTTC. Translating gives CASNRGNEQFF.

This clone was found many times. This chain connects TRBV7-8 to TRBJ2-1; 11 bases are a match to TRBD2. With V trimmed by 3 bases and J by 4 bases, 5 bases remained unmatched. This CDR3 comprises 16 residues. Germline assignment: CDR1 SGHVS and CDR2 FQNEAQ. The CDR3 DNA sequence: TGTGCCAGCAGCTTGGTAGCGGGAGGGAGATACAATGAGCAGTTCTTC. It encodes CASSLVAGGRYNEQFF.

This clone showed up many times. The J gene is TRBJ2-7, the V gene TRBV5-1; no reliable D call. V dropped 2 bases and J dropped 0 bases, with 9 bases sitting between them. This CDR3 has 14 amino acids. In germline, CDR1 is SGHRS, CDR2 YFSETQ. The CDR3 DNA reads TGCGCCAGCAGCTTTGGTGGGGACTCCTACGAGCAGTACTTC. The encoded protein is CASSFGGDSYEQYF.

The sample holds many counts of this clone. This chain uses TRBV28 with TRBJ1-2; no reliable D call. V lost 2 bases and J 13 bases, leaving 14 bases between the germline ends. CDR1 MDHEN and CDR2 SYDVKM come from the germline V gene. CDR3 size: 12 residues. CDR3: CASSLGRTPPTF. DNA of the CDR3: TGTGCCAGCAGTTTAGGGCGGACCCCCCCCACCTTC.

The table lists this clone with many counts. CDR3 coding DNA: TGTGCCTGGAGTGGGGGGGGGGCATCAAAATACGAGCAGTACTTC. It specifies CAWSGGGASKYEQYF. V usage is TRBV30 and J usage is TRBJ2-7; TRBD2 is a possible D gene (7 bases). This CDR3 has 15 amino acids. V lost 1 base, J lost 4 bases, and 17 bases lay in between. Germline V CDR1 and CDR2: GTSNPN, SVGIG (reference sequence).

The chain is built from TRBV20-1 and TRBJ1-3; D is undetermined. Trimming stripped 0 bases from V and 2 bases from J, with 23 bases between. This CDR3 spans 19 amino acids. The germline V gene encodes CDR1 DFQATT and CDR2 SNEGSKA (reference sequence). The chain's CDR3 is CSARELRLGGTLPGNTIYF. CDR3 nucleotides: TGCAGTGCTAGAGAGCTCCGCCTGGGTGGAACCCTCCCTGGAAACACCATATATTTT.

This clone occurred a few times. J is TRBJ1-2 and V is TRBV28; 8 bases align to TRBD1. The CDR3 loop spans 15 amino acids. The junction had 7 bases not matched to a gene; V was cut back by 1 base and J by 6 bases. Germline CDR1 reads MDHEN; CDR2 reads SYDVKM. The CDR3 protein is CASSLSAAGGNGYTF. The DNA for the CDR3 is TGTGCCAGCAGTTTATCGGCGGCAGGGGGCAATGGCTACACCTTC.

At least ten counts were recorded for this clone. V and J are TRBV18 and TRBJ1-1; D call uncertain. CDR3 length equals 14 residues. Trimming took off 6 bases at V and 1 base at J, with 12 bases between the two ends. Germline values: CDR1 KGHSH, CDR2 LQKENI. The CDR3 loop is CASSPTPGNTEAFF. CDR3 DNA sequence: TGTGCCAGCTCCCCAACCCCGGGGAACACTGAAGCTTTCTTT.

This clone came up many times. J is TRBJ2-7 and V is TRBV20-1; a possible D gene is TRBD2 (5 bases). V shed 5 bases and J shed 3 bases, with 14 bases lying between them. CDR3 length: 13 amino acids. Germline V gene lookup returns CDR1 DFQATT and CDR2 SNEGSKA (reference sequence). The CDR3 loop is CSARSLANYEQYF. CDR3 in DNA: TGCAGTGCTCGGTCGCTAGCTAACTACGAGCAGTACTTC.

This clone has at least ten counts. The rearrangement joins TRBV7-2 to TRBJ1-1, with 9 bases matching TRBD1. The CDR3 is made up of 15 amino acids. CDR1 SGHTA and CDR2 FQGNSA come from the germline V gene. V shed 3 bases, J shed 2 bases, and the junction held 4 bases outside the gene matches. CDR3 region: CASSFGTGSNTEAFF. CDR3 bases: TGTGCCAGCAGCTTCGGGACAGGGTCCAACACTGAAGCTTTCTTT.

This clone showed up many times. This chain uses TRBV5-1 with TRBJ2-1, with D perhaps matching TRBD1 or TRBD2 (5 bases each). There are 15 residues in the CDR3. Germline values: CDR1 SGHRS, CDR2 YFSETQ. Trimming pared 0 bases from V and 4 bases from J, leaving 11 bases between. As DNA, the CDR3 is TGCGCCAGCAGCTTGGGGGGGACGCATTACAATGAGCAGTTCTTC. This gives the protein CASSLGGTHYNEQFF. Full variable domain (remainder filled in from reference TRBV5-1 and TRBJ2-1): KAGVTQTPRYLIKTRGQQVTLSCSPISGHRSVSWYQQTPGQGLQFLFEYFSETQRNKGNFPGRFSGRQFSNSRSEMNVSTLELGDSALYLCASSLGGTHYNEQFFGPGTRLTVL.

This clone was observed at least ten times. Within the sample, other DNA sequences also encode this same CDR3. The CDR3 DNA sequence: TGTGCCAGTAGTATTGGCAGGAGCACAGATACGCAGTATTTT. It encodes CASSIGRSTDTQYF. The rearrangement links TRBV19 to TRBJ2-3, with D unresolved. The CDR3 has 14 amino acids. V was shortened by 3 bases and J by 0 bases, with 7 bases between the two germline ends. Germline V CDR1 and CDR2: LNHDA, SQIVND (reference sequence).